This entry is about one T cell receptor (beta chain). Its target is unknown. V was trimmed by 1 base and J by 7 bases, leaving 14 bases between them. Germline-derived CDR1 and CDR2 are SNHLY and FYNNEI. The CDR3 contains 15 residues. The data originate from a study of cytotoxic CD8 clonotypes in ibrutinib-treated CLL. Study-level points and caveats: Ibrutinib response saw clonality rise, and progression saw it return toward baseline.

Some clones are missing from TCRdb's copy, which holds only in-frame ones; the method was immunoSEQ multiplex PCR. The profile covers about 72,000 clones, with 80% appearing a single time and roughly 7.7% taken by the ten largest. This chain connects TRBV2 to TRBJ1-5; TRBD1 is a possible D gene (5 bases). This TCR derives from a human donor with chronic lymphocytic leukemia. Sequenced material: PBMCs, taken at disease progression, from a patient treated with ibrutinib. CDR3 nucleotides: TGTGCCAGCAGTGAAGAGGCAGGGATCGTGCAGCCCCAGCATTTT. Protein sequence: CASSEEAGIVQPQHF.